A single sample gave rise to the 10 T cell receptor beta chains below, sequenced in a study of blood T cell repertoires in COVID-19. Using immunoSEQ multiplex PCR, the repertoire was profiled, and TCRdb retains in-frame clones only, with some absent. This sample has approximately 500,000 clones, with approximately 88% found just once. The sequenced sample consisted of peripheral blood. These TCRs come from a woman aged 45-65 years with COVID-19, enrolled during active disease.

J is TRBJ1-6 and V is TRBV7-2; D may be TRBD1 (6 bases). The CDR3 has 15 residues. CDR1 and CDR2 from the germline V gene are SGHTA and FQGNSA. V gave up 5 bases and J gave up 7 bases, with 15 bases separating them. This CDR3 reads CASSRVQGTNSPLHF. The CDR3 nucleotides read TGTGCCAGCAGCCGCGTGCAGGGGACCAATTCACCCCTCCACTTT.

This chain links TRBV5-1 with TRBJ2-3, with 9 bases lining up with TRBD2. This CDR3 has 19 residues. CDR1 and CDR2 (germline): SGHRS, YFSETQ. J was trimmed by 0 bases and V by 0 bases; bases with no gene match: 11. The CDR3 here is CASSLELAGVWASTDTQYF. CDR3 in DNA: TGCGCCAGCAGCTTGGAACTAGCGGGTGTGTGGGCTAGCACAGATACGCAGTATTTT.

This chain links TRBV30 with TRBJ2-3, with 9 bases identical to TRBD1. The V segment lost 1 base and the J segment 5 bases; nucleotides outside the gene matches: 7. Germline V gene sequence: CDR1 GTSNPN, CDR2 SVGIG (reference sequence). This CDR3 region has 15 residues. CDR3 amino acids: CAWSARDRVGDTQYF. For the CDR3, the DNA is TGTGCCTGGAGTGCCCGGGACAGGGTTGGAGATACGCAGTATTTT.

The chain links TRBV5-1 to TRBJ1-2, with TRBD1 identical over 8 bases. V lost 2 bases and J lost 8; bases outside the gene matches: 17. Germline V gene data show CDR1 as SGHRS and CDR2 as YFSETQ. The CDR3 runs to 17 residues. Here the CDR3 reads CASSFSGTGPSLEGYTF. The CDR3 DNA is TGCGCCAGCAGCTTTTCCGGGACAGGCCCTTCCTTGGAGGGCTACACCTTC.

The V call is TRBV12-3 or TRBV12-4, the J call TRBJ1-2; a possible D gene is TRBD1 (5 bases). Trimming stripped 6 bases from V and 1 base from J, with 9 bases between. This CDR3 comprises 13 residues. Here the CDR3 reads CASRATDNYGYTF. The CDR3 region has the DNA TGTGCCAGCAGAGCGACAGATAACTATGGCTACACCTTC.

This chain joins TRBV6-5 and TRBJ1-1, with TRBD1 matching over 8 bases. J lost 0 bases, V lost 6 bases, and 3 bases had no gene match. CDR1 and CDR2 (germline): MNHEY, SVGAGI. The CDR3 has 14 residues. CDR3 in amino acids: CASSDRGLNTEAFF. CDR3 nucleotides: TGTGCCAGCAGCGACAGGGGTTTGAACACTGAAGCTTTCTTT.

The gene calls are TRBV4-1 and TRBJ1-5, with TRBD1 matching over 9 bases. There are 15 residues in the CDR3. V trimming: 4 bases; J trimming: 5 bases; junction bases outside the gene matches: 6. Germline assignment: CDR1 MGHRA and CDR2 YSYEKL. The CDR3 coding sequence is TGCGCCAGCAGCCCGGGACAGGGAGTAGATCAGCCCCAGCATTTT. Translating it yields CASSPGQGVDQPQHF.

The chain links TRBV30 to TRBJ1-6; a weak D match, TRBD1 (6 bases). This CDR3 contains 14 residues. Trimming took off 4 bases at V and 6 bases at J, with 13 bases between the two ends. Germline-derived CDR1 and CDR2 are GTSNPN and SVGIG (reference sequence). The CDR3, as DNA: TGTGCCTGGAATGGGGGGGCCCCTAATTCACCCCTCCACTTT. Protein sequence: CAWNGGAPNSPLHF.

The gene calls are TRBV18 and TRBJ1-1; 7 positions agree with TRBD1. The CDR3 has 14 residues. Unmatched junction bases numbered 1, after V lost 3 bases and J lost 0 bases. Germline CDR1 is KGHSH and CDR2 is LQKENI. The CDR3 sequence is CASSPDRMNTEAFF. CDR3 DNA sequence: TGTGCCAGCTCACCGGACAGGATGAACACTGAAGCTTTCTTT. The entire variable domain, with the rest obtained from reference TRBV18 and TRBJ1-1, is as follows: NAGVMQNPRHLVRRRGQEARLRCSPMKGHSHVYWYRQLPEEGLKFMVYLQKENIIDESGMPKERFSAEFPKEGPSILRIQQVVRGDSAAYFCASSPDRMNTEAFFGQGTRLTVV.

The gene calls are TRBV18 and TRBJ2-6; tentatively, D is TRBD2 (7 bases). The CDR3 is made up of 15 amino acids. The germline CDR1 and CDR2 sequences are KGHSH and LQKENI. Trimming cost V 3 bases and J 5 bases, with 11 bases left between them. The DNA of the CDR3 is TGTGCCAGCTCACCGGGGGGGGCTAGGGCCAACGTCCTGACTTTC. The encoded protein is CASSPGGARANVLTF.